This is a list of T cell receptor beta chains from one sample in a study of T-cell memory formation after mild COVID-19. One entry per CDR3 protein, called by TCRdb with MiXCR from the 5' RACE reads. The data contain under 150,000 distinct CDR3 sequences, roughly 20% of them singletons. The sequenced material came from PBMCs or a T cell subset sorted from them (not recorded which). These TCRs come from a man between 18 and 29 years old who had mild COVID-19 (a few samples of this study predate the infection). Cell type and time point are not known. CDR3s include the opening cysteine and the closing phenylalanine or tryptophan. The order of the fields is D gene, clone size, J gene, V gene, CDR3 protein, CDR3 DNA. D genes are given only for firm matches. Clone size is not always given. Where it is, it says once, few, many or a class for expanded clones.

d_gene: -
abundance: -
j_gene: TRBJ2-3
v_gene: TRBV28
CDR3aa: CASRFNQGTLTDTQYF
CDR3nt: TGTGCCAGCAGGTTCAATCAGGGTACCCTCACAGATACGCAGTATTTT

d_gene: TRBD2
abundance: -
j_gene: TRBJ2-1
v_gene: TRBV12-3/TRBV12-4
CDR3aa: CASTPPPGLAGVVYNEQFF
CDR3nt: TGTGCCAGCACCCCCCCTCCGGGGCTAGCGGGGGTCGTGTACAATGAGCAGTTCTTC

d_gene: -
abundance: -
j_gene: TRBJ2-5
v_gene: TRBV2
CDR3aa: CASSAVGSETQYF
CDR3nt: TGTGCCAGCAGTGCCGTGGGCTCAGAGACCCAGTACTTC

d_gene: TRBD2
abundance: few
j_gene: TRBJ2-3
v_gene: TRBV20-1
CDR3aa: CSAAEISGGGVDTQYF
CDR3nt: TGCAGTGCTGCAGAGATAAGTGGCGGGGGGGTAGATACGCAGTATTTT

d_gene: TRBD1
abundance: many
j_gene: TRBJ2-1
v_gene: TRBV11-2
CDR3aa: CASSPGPGTGLNEQFF
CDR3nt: TGTGCCAGCAGCCCAGGCCCCGGGACAGGGCTCAATGAGCAGTTCTTC

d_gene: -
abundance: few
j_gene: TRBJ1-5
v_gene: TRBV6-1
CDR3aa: CASSEPAGPRPQHF
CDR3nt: TGTGCCAGCAGTGAACCGGCGGGTCCTCGGCCCCAGCATTTT

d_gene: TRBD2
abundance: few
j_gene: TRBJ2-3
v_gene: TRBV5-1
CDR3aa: CASSLEGLPTDTQYF
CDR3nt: TGCGCCAGCAGCTTGGAGGGACTACCTACAGATACGCAGTATTTT

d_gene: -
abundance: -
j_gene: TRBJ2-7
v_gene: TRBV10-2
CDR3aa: CASSELTYEQYF
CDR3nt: TGCGCCAGCAGTGAGCTCACCTACGAGCAGTACTTC

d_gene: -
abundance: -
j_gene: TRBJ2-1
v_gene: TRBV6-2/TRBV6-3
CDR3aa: CASSPSNEQFF
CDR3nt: TGTGCCAGCAGCCCCTCAAATGAGCAGTTCTTC

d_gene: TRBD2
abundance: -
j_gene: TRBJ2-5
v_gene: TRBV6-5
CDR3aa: CASSYFGSGGQETQYF
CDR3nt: TGTGCCAGCAGTTACTTCGGGAGCGGGGGCCAAGAGACCCAGTACTTC

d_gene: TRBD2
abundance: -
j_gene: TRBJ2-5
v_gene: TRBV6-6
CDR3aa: CASSLLAGGLGETQYF
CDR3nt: TGTGCCAGCAGTTTGCTAGCGGGGGGGCTCGGAGAGACCCAGTACTTC

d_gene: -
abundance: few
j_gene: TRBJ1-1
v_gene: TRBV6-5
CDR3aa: CASSLTRGLNTEAFF
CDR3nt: TGTGCCAGCAGCCTAACCCGGGGGCTAAACACTGAAGCTTTCTTT

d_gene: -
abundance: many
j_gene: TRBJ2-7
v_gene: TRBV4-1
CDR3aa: CASSAGPNYEQYF
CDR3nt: TGCGCCAGCAGCGCCGGACCTAACTACGAGCAGTACTTC

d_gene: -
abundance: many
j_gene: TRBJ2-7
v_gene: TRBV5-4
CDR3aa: CASSSMDRPYEQYF
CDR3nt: TGTGCCAGCAGCTCGATGGACAGACCCTACGAGCAGTACTTC

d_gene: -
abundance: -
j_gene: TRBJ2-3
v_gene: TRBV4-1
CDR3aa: CASSQGPAASTDTQYF
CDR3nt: TGCGCCAGCAGCCAAGGCCCCGCAGCAAGCACAGATACGCAGTATTTT

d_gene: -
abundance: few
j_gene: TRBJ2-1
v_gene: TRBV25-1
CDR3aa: CASSRATLNEQFF
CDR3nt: TGTGCCAGCAGCCGAGCGACATTAAATGAGCAGTTCTTC

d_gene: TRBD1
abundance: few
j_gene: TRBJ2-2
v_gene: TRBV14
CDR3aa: CASSKQGAGDTGELFF
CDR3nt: TGTGCCAGCAGCAAACAGGGGGCTGGAGACACCGGGGAGCTGTTTTTT

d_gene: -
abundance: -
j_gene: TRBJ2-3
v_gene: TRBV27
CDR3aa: CASSLLKSTDTQYF
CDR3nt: TGTGCCAGCAGTTTACTCAAAAGCACAGATACGCAGTATTTT

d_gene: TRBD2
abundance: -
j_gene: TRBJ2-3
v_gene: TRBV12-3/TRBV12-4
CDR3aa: CASSLMSGGAQDTQYF
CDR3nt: TGTGCCAGCAGTTTGATGAGCGGGGGGGCCCAAGATACGCAGTATTTT

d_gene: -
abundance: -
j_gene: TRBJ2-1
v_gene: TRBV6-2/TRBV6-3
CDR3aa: CAYVGWGGEQFF
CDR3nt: TGTGCCTATGTGGGGTGGGGCGGTGAGCAGTTCTTC

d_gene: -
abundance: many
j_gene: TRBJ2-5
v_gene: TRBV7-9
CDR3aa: CASSPTGTPWETQYF
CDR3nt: TGTGCCAGCAGCCCGACCGGGACCCCCTGGGAGACCCAGTACTTC

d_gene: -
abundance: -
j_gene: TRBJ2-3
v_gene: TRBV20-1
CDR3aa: CSAHTKGERKDTQYF
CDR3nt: TGCAGTGCGCATACTAAGGGGGAGCGGAAGGATACGCAGTATTTT

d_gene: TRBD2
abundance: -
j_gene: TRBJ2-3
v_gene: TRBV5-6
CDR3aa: CASSAGAGGPTTDTQYF
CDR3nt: TGTGCCAGCAGCGCTGGGGCGGGGGGCCCCACCACAGATACGCAGTATTTT

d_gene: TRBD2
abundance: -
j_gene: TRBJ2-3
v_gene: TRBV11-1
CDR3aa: CASSHLGTSGPPDTQYF
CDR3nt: TGTGCCAGCAGCCATCTCGGGACTAGCGGGCCCCCAGATACGCAGTATTTT

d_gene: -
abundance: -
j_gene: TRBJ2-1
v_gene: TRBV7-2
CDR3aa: CASSPYPESWGNEQFF
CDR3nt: TGTGCCAGCAGCCCTTACCCAGAATCCTGGGGCAATGAGCAGTTCTTC